This T cell receptor beta chain came from a study of OX40 agonist ivuxolimab in advanced cancers. Study context: Given to patients was ivuxolimab, an agonistic anti-OX40 (CD134) antibody. Every 2 weeks, patients received ivuxolimab intravenously, dosed at 0.01 to 10 mg/kg.

The V gene's germline CDR1 is MGHDK and CDR2 SYGVNS. There are 16 residues in the CDR3. V dropped 6 bases and J dropped 4; count of bases not matched to a gene: 10. The repertoire was sequenced with immunoSEQ multiplex PCR; TCRdb's copy has only in-frame clones and lacks some. Of more than 65,000 clones listed, approximately 78% were seen once; the top ten hold more than 4%. Sampled blood was obtained at baseline, cycle 4 day 1, and cycle 7 day 1. The specimen was CD4+ or CD8+ T cells sorted from blood, collected in a trial of the OX40 agonist ivuxolimab. V gene TRBV25-1 combines with J gene TRBJ1-2; TRBD1 matches at 11 bases. The receptor comes from an adult with an advanced solid tumor such as melanoma, head and neck, liver or kidney cancer. The CDR3 reads CASSDPGTGGIYGYTF. CDR3 DNA sequence: TGTGCCAGCAGCGACCCCGGGACAGGGGGAATCTATGGCTACACCTTC.